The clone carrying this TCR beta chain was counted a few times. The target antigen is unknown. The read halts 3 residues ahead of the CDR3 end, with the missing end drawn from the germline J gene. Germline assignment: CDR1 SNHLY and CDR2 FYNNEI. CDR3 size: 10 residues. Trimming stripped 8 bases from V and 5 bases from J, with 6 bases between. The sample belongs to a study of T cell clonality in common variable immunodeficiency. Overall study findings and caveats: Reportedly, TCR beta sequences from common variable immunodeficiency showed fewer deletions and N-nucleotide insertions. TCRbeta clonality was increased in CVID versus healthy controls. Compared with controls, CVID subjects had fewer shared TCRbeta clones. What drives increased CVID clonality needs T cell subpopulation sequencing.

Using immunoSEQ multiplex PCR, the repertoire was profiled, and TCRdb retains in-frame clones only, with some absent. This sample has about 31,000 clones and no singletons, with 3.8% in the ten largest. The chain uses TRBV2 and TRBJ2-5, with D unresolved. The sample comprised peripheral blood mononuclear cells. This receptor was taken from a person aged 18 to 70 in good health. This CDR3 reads CASQMETQYF. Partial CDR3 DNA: TGTGCCAGCCAGATGGAGACC.